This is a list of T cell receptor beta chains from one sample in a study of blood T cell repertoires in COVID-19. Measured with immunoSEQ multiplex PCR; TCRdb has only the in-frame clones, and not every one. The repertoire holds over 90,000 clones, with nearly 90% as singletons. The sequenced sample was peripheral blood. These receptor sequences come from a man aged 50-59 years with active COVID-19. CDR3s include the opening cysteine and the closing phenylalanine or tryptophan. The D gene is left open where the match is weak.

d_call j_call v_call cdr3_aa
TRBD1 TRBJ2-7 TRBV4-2 CASSRDRGQSYEQYF
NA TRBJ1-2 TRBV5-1 CASSQSNGYGYTF
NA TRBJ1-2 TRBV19 CASSMARGHDGYTF
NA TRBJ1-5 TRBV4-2 CASSQDTGSNQPQHF
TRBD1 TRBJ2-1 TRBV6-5 CASSYARDRDNNEQFF
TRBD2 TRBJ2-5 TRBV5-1 CASSLFGERGGRGTQYF
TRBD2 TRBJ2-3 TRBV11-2 CASSLGGAGGSTDTQYF
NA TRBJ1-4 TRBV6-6 CASTPSSNEKLFF
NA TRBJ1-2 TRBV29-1 CSVVNSTAYGYTF
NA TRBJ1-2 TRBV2 CASSEAARGLYGYTF
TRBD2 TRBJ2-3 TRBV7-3 CASSLGAGGGTDTQYF
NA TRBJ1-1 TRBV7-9 CASSLGQGEAFF
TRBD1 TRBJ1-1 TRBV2 CASSVDRADTEAFF
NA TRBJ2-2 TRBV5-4 CASSLPGQYTGELFF
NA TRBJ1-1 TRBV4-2 CASRETGANTEAFF
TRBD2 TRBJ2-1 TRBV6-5 CASRRSGENNEQFF
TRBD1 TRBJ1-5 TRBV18 CASSPTGQPNQPQHF
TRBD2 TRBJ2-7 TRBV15 CATSLEPGGYEQYF
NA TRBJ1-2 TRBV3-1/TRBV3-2 CASSPTQATNYGYTF
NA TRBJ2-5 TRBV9 CASSPGLWETQYF
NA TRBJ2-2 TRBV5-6 CASSFYNTGELFF
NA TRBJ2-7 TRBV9 CASSDGLSYEQYF
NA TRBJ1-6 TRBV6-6 CASFNREGNSPLHF
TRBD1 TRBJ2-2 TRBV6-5 CASAYGQGNTGELFF
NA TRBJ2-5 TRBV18 CASSPIQGMYQETQYF
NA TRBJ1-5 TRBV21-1 CASSITGSNRPQHF